A single TCR beta chain is shown here with its context. The sample belongs to a study of blood T cell repertoires in COVID-19. At the level of the study: Donors in the United States, Italy and Spain gave samples during acute or convalescent COVID-19. Sample material is recorded as cDNA or gDNA derived from T cells, B-cell-depleted T cells, or PBMCs.

As handled by the study authors: Estimates of nucleated cell counts were drawn from the amplification of reference gene primers. Method: immunoSEQ multiplex PCR; TCRdb's copy keeps in-frame clones and lacks some. D and trimming were read from the DNA, whereas the V and J calls and clone size are those reported in that table. The sample lists about 200,000 clones, 70% to 85% occurring once. V shed 1 base and J 4 bases; nucleotides not matched to a gene: 4. CDR3 size: 16 residues. Germline-derived CDR1 and CDR2 are LNHDA and SQIVND (reference sequence). This receptor was taken from a man in his forties or fifties who had recovered from COVID-19. V gene TRBV19 combines with J gene TRBJ1-1, with TRBD1 matching 12 bases. Sequencing was performed on peripheral blood. The CDR3 DNA reads as TGTGCCAGTAGTATAGTAGGGACAGGGGGCGGCACTGAAGCTTTCTTT. This encodes CASSIVGTGGGTEAFF.